This T cell receptor (beta chain) was recorded in a study of T cells after yellow fever vaccination. The V and J ends lost 5 bases and 0 bases respectively, with 12 bases between them. The CDR3 totals 15 residues. The V gene's germline CDR1 is MDHEN and CDR2 SYDVKM. Generation of TCR cDNA used 5'RACE template switching (which added a universal primer site and UMIs). A single record per CDR3 protein comes from TCRdb applying MiXCR to the 5' RACE reads. This table has roughly 99,000 distinct CDR3 sequences, 5.8% appearing once. The chain links TRBV28 to TRBJ2-3; maybe TRBD2 (5 bases). Here the sequenced sample was CD8+ T cells sorted from PBMCs, taken 10 days after the yellow fever booster vaccination. The receptor comes from a man between 18 and 29 years old who received the YFV17D yellow fever vaccine. The CDR3 nucleotides read TGTGCCAGCAGTCCTGGGTGGACTAGCACAGATACGCAGTATTTT. Translated: CASSPGWTSTDTQYF. Together with reference TRBV28 and TRBJ2-3, the CDR3 gives the full variable domain: DVKVTQSSRYLVKRTGEKVFLECVQDMDHENMFWYRQDPGLGLRLIYFSYDVKMKEKGDIPEGYSVSREKKERFSLILESASTNQTSMYLCASSPGWTSTDTQYFGPGTRLTVL.